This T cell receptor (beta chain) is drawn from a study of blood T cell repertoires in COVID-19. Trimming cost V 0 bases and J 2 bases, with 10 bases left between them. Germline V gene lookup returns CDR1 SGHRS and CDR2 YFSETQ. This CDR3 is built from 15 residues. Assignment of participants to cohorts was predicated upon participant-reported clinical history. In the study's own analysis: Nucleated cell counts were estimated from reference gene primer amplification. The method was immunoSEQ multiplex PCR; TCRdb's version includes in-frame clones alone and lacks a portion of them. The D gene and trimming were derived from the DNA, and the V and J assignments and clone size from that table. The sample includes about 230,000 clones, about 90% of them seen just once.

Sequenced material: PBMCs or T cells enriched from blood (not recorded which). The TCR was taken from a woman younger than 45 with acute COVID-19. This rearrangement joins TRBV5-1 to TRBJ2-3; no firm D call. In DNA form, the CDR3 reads TGCGCCAGCAGCTTGGCCCAAACAACCACAGATACGCAGTATTTT. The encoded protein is CASSLAQTTTDTQYF.